This TCR beta chain comes out of a study of blood T cell repertoires in COVID-19. Clones were read by immunoSEQ multiplex PCR, and TCRdb kept only the in-frame ones, dropping some. The sample comprises fewer than 300,000 clones, 88% of which are singletons, and roughly 4% rests with the top ten. Trimming at V came to 4 bases and at J to 1 base, leaving 8 bases not matched to a gene. This CDR3 is 16 amino acids long. The germline V gene has CDR1 LGHNA and CDR2 YNFKEQ. V usage is TRBV4-2 and J usage is TRBJ1-2; 8 nucleotides match TRBD1. This clonotype was obtained from a man aged 60-69 years who had recovered from COVID-19. The sequenced sample was peripheral blood. The CDR3 loop is CASSPSGTGSNYGYTF. Written as DNA, the CDR3 is TGTGCCAGCAGCCCATCCGGGACAGGAAGTAACTATGGCTACACCTTC.